The clone carrying this TCR beta chain was picked up one time. The antigen remains unidentified. Germline V gene sequence: CDR1 SGHNT, CDR2 YYREEE (reference sequence). V lost 6 bases and J 8 bases, leaving 17 bases between the germline ends. The CDR3 loop spans 13 amino acids. Only in-frame clones appear in the TCRdb table, and some are missing; sequencing was by immunoSEQ multiplex PCR. This table has 100,000 or so clones, about 86% appearing once. The record originates from a study of T cell responses to AZD1222 COVID-19 vaccine. Overall study findings and caveats: Spike regions recognized by vaccine-associated CD4 TCRs spanned the protein, led by 160-218 and 743-854.

The sequenced sample was peripheral blood, obtained on day 0 of AZD1222 vaccination. The V call is TRBV5-4, the J call TRBJ1-2, with TRBD1 as a possible D gene (5 bases). This TCR came from an adult in good health. This chain's CDR3 is CASTGAGLRGYTF. CDR3 in DNA: TGTGCCAGCACCGGGGCTGGCTTGAGAGGCTACACCTTC.